The 19 T cell receptor beta chains listed next were all sequenced from one sample in a study of blood T cell repertoires in COVID-19. Assay used: immunoSEQ multiplex PCR; TCRdb lists only in-frame clones, some missing. The sample holds nearly 250,000 clones, about 83% seen once. Sequencing was carried out using PBMCs or T cells enriched from blood (not recorded which). These receptors all come from a woman between 50 and 59 years old who had recovered from COVID-19.

The J gene is TRBJ2-7, the V gene TRBV28, with 8 positions matching TRBD1. The CDR3 length is 14 residues. The junction had 1 base not matched to a gene; V was cut back by 2 bases and J by 1 base. Germline V gene data show CDR1 as MDHEN and CDR2 as SYDVKM. In DNA form, the CDR3 reads TGTGCCAGCAGTTTAAGGACAGGGTCCTACGAGCAGTACTTC. The encoded protein is CASSLRTGSYEQYF.

The rearrangement uses TRBV19 and TRBJ2-7; D call uncertain. Per germline, CDR1 LNHDA and CDR2 SQIVND (reference sequence). Trimming took off 3 bases at V and 7 bases at J, with 13 bases between the two ends. The CDR3 totals 13 residues. The CDR3 region has the DNA TGTGCCAGTAGTATTACCAATGTCAGGGAGCAGTACTTC. This codes for CASSITNVREQYF.

As DNA, the CDR3 is TGTGCCTGGAGGATGACACAGCCAATCTCCTATAATTCACCCCTCCACTTT. This gives the protein CAWRMTQPISYNSPLHF. J is TRBJ1-6 and V is TRBV30, with no clear D. There are 17 residues in the CDR3. Trimming removed 3 bases from V and 0 bases from J, with 15 bases in between. Germline lookup yields CDR1 GTSNPN and CDR2 SVGIG (reference sequence).

This clone has only a few counts. This chain connects TRBV7-6 to TRBJ1-1; no firm D call. Germline CDR1 SGHVS, CDR2 FNYEAQ. Trimming left V 5 bases short and J 3 bases short, with 16 bases between. The length of the CDR3 is 15 residues. In DNA, the CDR3 is TGTGCCAGCAGCCCTCGAACTAGAGTGGACACTGAAGCTTTCTTT. This codes for CASSPRTRVDTEAFF.

The rearrangement links TRBV5-5 to TRBJ1-2, with D possibly being TRBD1 (6 bases). The CDR3 extends over 13 amino acids. In germline, CDR1 is SGHKS, CDR2 YYEKEE (reference sequence). Trimming removed 2 bases at V and 8 bases at J, with 13 bases between. This CDR3 is CASSFWGQRGYTF. The CDR3 DNA reads TGTGCCAGCAGCTTCTGGGGACAAAGAGGCTACACCTTC.

The V and J genes are TRBV7-9 and TRBJ1-1; 8 positions agree with TRBD1. The CDR3 extends over 16 amino acids. Germline V gene data show CDR1 as SEHNR and CDR2 as FQNEAQ (reference sequence). With 4 bases clipped from V and 3 bases from J, the junction kept 10 bases outside the gene matches. DNA of the CDR3: TGTGCCAGCAGCTCAGGGACAGGTTTATTGGACACTGAAGCTTTCTTT. It specifies CASSSGTGLLDTEAFF.

The chain has TRBV5-5 and TRBJ1-4; D possibly corresponds to TRBD1 (5 bases). In germline, CDR1 is SGHKS, CDR2 YYEKEE (reference sequence). Trimming pared 2 bases from V and 0 bases from J, leaving 11 bases between. The CDR3 has 16 amino acids. The CDR3 loop is CASSLTGAATNEKLFF. The CDR3 region has the DNA TGTGCCAGCAGCTTAACAGGAGCTGCAACTAATGAAAAACTGTTTTTT.

The chain has TRBV30 and TRBJ1-2; no reliable D call. The CDR3 has 12 residues. Germline values: CDR1 GTSNPN, CDR2 SVGIG (reference sequence). Trimming removed 0 bases at V and 4 bases at J, with 6 bases between. For the CDR3, the DNA is TGTGCCTGGAGTGTGAGCGTCTATGGCTACACCTTC. Its protein is CAWSVSVYGYTF.

This clone has a handful of counts. The chain joins TRBV11-2 to TRBJ2-7, with 8 bases fitting TRBD2. The CDR3 runs 15 residues. The germline V gene encodes CDR1 SGHAT and CDR2 FQNNGV. V lost 4 bases and J lost 3; bases outside the gene matches: 8. This CDR3 is CASSWGLGMLYEQYF. The CDR3 DNA reads TGTGCCAGCAGCTGGGGACTAGGGATGCTCTACGAGCAGTACTTC. The entire variable domain, with the rest obtained from reference TRBV11-2 and TRBJ2-7, is as follows: EAGVAQSPRYKIIEKRQSVAFWCNPISGHATLYWYQQILGQGPKLLIQFQNNGVVDDSQLPKDRFSAERLKGVDSTLKIQPAKLEDSAVYLCASSWGLGMLYEQYFGPGTRLTVT.

The count of this clone is one. V gene TRBV14 combines with J gene TRBJ2-5; TRBD2 aligns across 10 bases. The CDR3 length is 17 residues. The V and J ends lost 3 bases and 5 bases, in that order; junction bases with no gene match: 12. Germline V gives CDR1 SGHDN, CDR2 FVKESK. The DNA of the CDR3 is TGTGCCAGCAGCCAGCTTAGCGGGGGGTTTCGTCAGGAGACCCAGTACTTC. Translating gives CASSQLSGGFRQETQYF. The whole variable domain, filled in from reference TRBV14 and TRBJ2-5, reads EAGVTQFPSHSVIEKGQTVTLRCDPISGHDNLYWYRRVMGKEIKFLLHFVKESKQDESGMPNNRFLAERTGGTYSTLKVQPAELEDSGVYFCASSQLSGGFRQETQYFGPGTRLLVL.

This chain uses TRBV10-3 with TRBJ2-1; 13 bases are shared with TRBD2. With 4 bases clipped from V and 3 bases from J, the junction kept 6 bases outside the gene matches. The CDR3 is 17 residues long. Per the germline V gene, CDR1 is ENHRY and CDR2 is SYGVKD. The CDR3 loop reads CAISGSGLAGDYNEQFF. CDR3 coding DNA: TGTGCCATCAGTGGGAGTGGACTAGCGGGGGACTACAATGAGCAGTTCTTC.

The rearrangement uses TRBV3-1 (or the pseudogene TRBV3-2) and TRBJ1-1, with a weak D call TRBD1 (6 bases). Trimming pared 4 bases from V and 5 bases from J, leaving 11 bases between. The CDR3 contains 13 residues. Per germline, CDR1 LGHDT and CDR2 YNNKEL (reference sequence). The CDR3 is CASSLPGTTEAFF. The CDR3 coding sequence is TGTGCCAGCAGCCTCCCGGGGACAACTGAAGCTTTCTTT.

The CDR3 DNA reads as TGTGCCAGCAGCTTAGATAGCCCCACCCAGTACTTC. Its translation is CASSLDSPTQYF. V and J are TRBV11-2 and TRBJ2-5; no definite D call. CDR3 length: 12 residues. With 0 bases removed from V and 8 bases from J, the gap between germline ends came to 7 bases. Germline assignment: CDR1 SGHAT and CDR2 FQNNGV. Using reference TRBV11-2 and TRBJ2-5 for the parts outside the CDR3, the full variable domain is EAGVAQSPRYKIIEKRQSVAFWCNPISGHATLYWYQQILGQGPKLLIQFQNNGVVDDSQLPKDRFSAERLKGVDSTLKIQPAKLEDSAVYLCASSLDSPTQYFGPGTRLLVL.

The chain carries TRBV4-2 and TRBJ2-7; 11 nucleotides align to TRBD2. The trim removed 3 bases at V and 0 bases at J, leaving 4 bases unmatched. The CDR3 loop spans 16 amino acids. Germline lookup yields CDR1 LGHNA and CDR2 YNFKEQ. Here the CDR3 DNA reads TGTGCCAGCAGCCAGATAGCGGGAGGGACCTCCTACGAGCAGTACTTC. Translated, it gives CASSQIAGGTSYEQYF.

This chain uses TRBV7-2 with TRBJ2-5, with D possibly being TRBD1 (5 bases). Trimming left V 5 bases short and J 3 bases short, with 16 bases between. This CDR3 is built from 15 residues. Germline CDR1 is SGHTA and CDR2 is FQGNSA. In nucleotides, the CDR3 is TGTGCCAGCAGCCTAGGGGCCCTGGCAAAAGAGACCCAGTACTTC. Protein sequence: CASSLGALAKETQYF.

V is TRBV19 and J is TRBJ1-4, with 12 bases aligning to TRBD1. Losses at the gene ends were 3 bases for V and 7 bases for J; bases not matched to a gene: 6. This CDR3 has 16 residues. Per the germline V gene, CDR1 is LNHDA and CDR2 is SQIVND (reference sequence). CDR3 amino acids: CASSILGQGASEKLFF. CDR3 nucleotides: TGTGCCAGTAGTATTTTGGGACAGGGGGCGAGTGAAAAACTGTTTTTT.

This chain joins TRBV4-3 and TRBJ1-4, with a weak D call TRBD1 (5 bases). This CDR3 comprises 16 residues. Germline V gene sequence: CDR1 LGHNA, CDR2 YSLEER. Trimming stripped 3 bases from V and 0 bases from J, with 11 bases between. CDR3 protein: CASSQGVAATNEKLFF. The CDR3 region has the DNA TGCGCCAGCAGCCAGGGGGTAGCGGCAACTAATGAAAAACTGTTTTTT.

The rearrangement links TRBV28 to TRBJ2-3; TRBD2 is a possible D gene (6 bases). Germline V CDR1 and CDR2: MDHEN, SYDVKM. CDR3 size: 14 residues. Trimming stripped 8 bases from V and 14 bases from J, with 26 bases between. CDR3 protein: CASGGGEPLIRTYF. The CDR3 region has the DNA TGTGCCAGCGGAGGCGGGGAACCTTTGATTCGCACGTATTTT.

The chain joins TRBV25-1 to TRBJ2-1; 9 bases line up with TRBD2. The length of the CDR3 is 14 residues. Trimming cost V 5 bases and J 7 bases; bases outside gene matches: 6. The V gene's germline CDR1 is MGHDK and CDR2 SYGVNS. CDR3 DNA: TGTGCCAGCAGTCGCGGGGGGGATCTGAATGAGCAGTTCTTC. As protein: CASSRGGDLNEQFF.